The next 5 T cell receptor beta chains were all read from a single sample in a study of early T cells in non-severe SARS-CoV-2 infection. One entry per CDR3 protein, called by TCRdb with MiXCR from the 5' RACE reads. The sample lists 35,000 to 45,000 distinct CDR3 sequences; under 8% were seen once. The sample in question was whole blood, obtained at baseline. The receptors originated from an adult who was a healthcare worker with PCR-confirmed SARS-CoV-2 infection or an uninfected control (not recorded which).

The rearrangement uses TRBV18 and TRBJ2-7, with TRBD1 matching over 8 bases. Losses at the gene ends were 6 bases for V and 2 bases for J; bases not matched to a gene: 9. CDR1 is KGHSH, CDR2 LQKENI, per germline. This CDR3 comprises 15 residues. The CDR3: CASSPPGQGAYEQYF. The CDR3 DNA sequence: TGTGCCAGCTCTCCTCCTGGACAGGGAGCCTACGAGCAGTACTTC.

In this sample, this clonotype turned up a few times. The V call is TRBV27, the J call TRBJ2-4; TRBD1 matches 7 bases. V shed 6 bases, J shed 5 bases, and the junction held 7 bases outside the gene matches. Germline CDR1 MNHEY, CDR2 SMNVEV (reference sequence). This CDR3 comprises 14 residues. In DNA, the CDR3 is TGTGCCAGCAGAAGCCGGGACAGAGAAAACATTCAGTACTTC. This translates into CASRSRDRENIQYF.

This clonotype was detected many times. The rearrangement links TRBV20-1 to TRBJ2-7; 7 bases are a match to TRBD2. The germline V gene encodes CDR1 DFQATT and CDR2 SNEGSKA (reference sequence). The CDR3 is 14 residues long. Trimming at V came to 0 bases and at J to 7 bases, leaving 9 bases not matched to a gene. DNA for the CDR3: TGCAGTGCTAGAGACAGGCGGGGGTGGTGGGAGCAGTACTTC. This codes for CSARDRRGWWEQYF.

The chain joins TRBV20-1 to TRBJ2-1; 7 bases are shared with TRBD2. Germline V gene lookup returns CDR1 DFQATT and CDR2 SNEGSKA (reference sequence). V lost 6 bases and J lost 2; bases outside the gene matches: 10. This CDR3 has 15 residues. The CDR3 DNA sequence: TGCAGTGCCTCCGGCGTCGGGGGGACCTACAATGAGCAGTTCTTC. This sequence encodes CSASGVGGTYNEQFF.

The chain joins TRBV2 to TRBJ2-5; D remains ambiguous. This CDR3 has 14 residues. V lost 2 bases and J 5 bases, leaving 12 bases between the germline ends. Per germline, CDR1 SNHLY and CDR2 FYNNEI. The CDR3: CASSENSGDETQYF. The CDR3 coding sequence is TGTGCCAGCAGTGAAAATAGTGGCGATGAGACCCAGTACTTC.